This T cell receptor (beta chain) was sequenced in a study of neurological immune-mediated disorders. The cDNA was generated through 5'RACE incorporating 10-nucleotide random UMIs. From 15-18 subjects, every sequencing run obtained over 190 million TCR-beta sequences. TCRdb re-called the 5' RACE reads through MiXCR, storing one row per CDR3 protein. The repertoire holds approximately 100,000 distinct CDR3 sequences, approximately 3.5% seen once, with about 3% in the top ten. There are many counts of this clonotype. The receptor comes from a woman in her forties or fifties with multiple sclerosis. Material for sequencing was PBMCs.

The CDR3 bases are TGCGCCAGCAGCTTGGTGCGGAGTAGGGATGAGCAGTTCTTC. Amino acid sequence: CASSLVRSRDEQFF. This chain connects TRBV5-1 to TRBJ2-1; D gene uncertain. This CDR3 has 14 residues. Germline V gene data show CDR1 as SGHRS and CDR2 as YFSETQ. Trimming took 0 bases from V and 8 from J, leaving 12 bases between them.